The 18 T cell receptor beta chains reported below all come from one sample, sequenced in a study of technical replicates of blood from a few donors. Sequencing used immunoSEQ multiplex PCR; TCRdb keeps in-frame clones, though not all of them. The sample consists of 83,000 or so clones, over 85% of them appearing once. The sequenced material came from T cells isolated from PBMCs. These receptors all stem from a human donor in good health.

V gene TRBV6-1 combines with J gene TRBJ1-3, with 8 bases that match TRBD1. V shed 6 bases and J 4 bases; nucleotides not matched to a gene: 5. The CDR3 has 14 amino acids. The germline CDR1 and CDR2 sequences are MNHNS and SASEGT. CDR3 loop: CASRAGTGGNTIYF. The CDR3, as DNA: TGTGCCAGCAGAGCCGGGACAGGCGGAAACACCATATATTTT.

In regard to this clone: Its ends do not fully match the called genes, so a read error is possible. The J gene is TRBJ1-1, the V gene TRBV28; a weak D match, TRBD1 (6 bases). Germline values: CDR1 MDHEN, CDR2 SYDVKM. The CDR3 loop spans 13 amino acids. The CDR3, as DNA: TGTGCAAGCACCCCTACCAGGGGCACTGAAGCTTTCTTT. Amino acids: CASTPTRGTEAFF.

This chain joins TRBV2 and TRBJ2-3; TRBD2 might be the D (5 bases). Germline V lookup: CDR1 SNHLY, CDR2 FYNNEI. This CDR3 has 11 residues. Trimming stripped 3 bases from V and 11 bases from J, with 9 bases between. CDR3 sequence: CASSEEAVQYF. CDR3 coding DNA: TGTGCCAGCAGTGAGGAAGCGGTGCAGTATTTT.

The gene calls are TRBV13 and TRBJ2-7, with TRBD2 matching 8 bases. CDR3 size: 14 residues. After removal of 3 bases from V and 2 bases from J, the junction contained 3 bases not matched to a gene. Germline CDR1 PRHDT, CDR2 FYEKMQ (reference sequence). The CDR3 protein is CASSLGGGTYEQYF. The CDR3 DNA follows: TGTGCCAGCAGCTTGGGCGGGGGGACCTACGAGCAGTACTTC.

The rearrangement joins TRBV4-1 to TRBJ1-1; D is unresolved. V gave up 1 base and J gave up 0 bases, with 9 bases separating them. The germline V gene has CDR1 MGHRA and CDR2 YSYEKL. This CDR3 contains 15 residues. The CDR3 sequence is CASSQGRLMNTEAFF. In nucleotides, the CDR3 is TGCGCCAGCAGCCAAGGAAGACTTATGAACACTGAAGCTTTCTTT.

This chain links TRBV9 with TRBJ2-7; 10 bases align to TRBD2. The CDR3 totals 17 residues. Trimming cost V 0 bases and J 6 bases; bases outside gene matches: 12. Germline CDR1 reads SGDLS; CDR2 reads YYNGEE. CDR3 sequence reads: CASSVGSPGLAGVEQYF. As DNA, the CDR3 is TGTGCCAGCAGCGTAGGCTCCCCCGGGCTAGCGGGAGTCGAGCAGTACTTC.

The count of this clone is one. The chain has TRBV27 and TRBJ2-3; tentatively, D is TRBD1 (5 bases). The germline V gene has CDR1 MNHEY and CDR2 SMNVEV (reference sequence). V lost 8 bases and J 1 base, leaving 13 bases between the germline ends. The CDR3 sequence is 14 residues long. The CDR3 loop is CASRYIGGTDTQYF. Written as DNA, the CDR3 is TGTGCCAGCCGATACATAGGGGGCACAGATACGCAGTATTTT.

The gene calls are TRBV10-3 and TRBJ2-3; weak D call: TRBD2 (7 bases). V shed 9 bases and J shed 1 base, with 14 bases lying between them. The germline V gene encodes CDR1 ENHRY and CDR2 SYGVKD. The CDR3 loop spans 14 amino acids. The CDR3 reads CAIQPGGRTDTQYF. CDR3 in DNA: TGTGCCATTCAGCCGGGGGGCCGCACAGATACGCAGTATTTT.

The chain is built from TRBV6-5 and TRBJ2-7, with TRBD1 as a possible D gene (6 bases). The length of the CDR3 is 13 residues. Germline-derived CDR1 and CDR2 are MNHEY and SVGAGI. V dropped 2 bases and J dropped 5 bases, with 10 bases sitting between them. The CDR3 DNA reads as TGTGCCAGCAGTTACAGCGCAGGGGACGAGCAGTACTTC. Protein: CASSYSAGDEQYF.

The rearrangement joins TRBV18 to TRBJ2-7; unclear D gene. Germline values: CDR1 KGHSH, CDR2 LQKENI. Trimming left V 2 bases short and J 4 bases short, with 9 bases between. The CDR3 is made up of 13 amino acids. The CDR3 DNA follows: TGTGCCAGCTCACCAGGTCTTGAGTACGAGCAGTACTTC. It yields the protein CASSPGLEYEQYF.

The chain recombines TRBV7-6 with TRBJ2-1; 8 bases are shared with TRBD2. Unmatched junction bases numbered 11, after V lost 1 base and J lost 15 bases. The CDR3 consists of 14 residues. The germline gives CDR1 SGHVS, CDR2 FNYEAQ. The CDR3 protein is CASSLEVWAGGLFF. For the CDR3, the DNA is TGTGCCAGCAGCTTAGAGGTTTGGGCGGGGGGTCTGTTCTTC.

V gene TRBV7-2 combines with J gene TRBJ1-2, with no clear D. In germline, CDR1 is SGHTA, CDR2 FQGNSA. V was cut by 5 bases and J by 7 bases, with 20 bases left in between. The CDR3 has 15 amino acids. CDR3 bases: TGTGCCAGCAGCGCCGGCAAAGGTCCCGCGGCTGGCTACACCTTC. Translating it yields CASSAGKGPAAGYTF. Together with reference TRBV7-2 and TRBJ1-2, the CDR3 gives the full variable domain: GAGVSQSPSNKVTEKGKDVELRCDPISGHTALYWYRQSLGQGLEFLIYFQGNSAPDKSGLPSDRFSAERTGGSVSTLTIQRTQQEDSAVYLCASSAGKGPAAGYTFGSGTRLTVV.

The rearrangement joins TRBV6-5 to TRBJ1-4; possibly TRBD1 for D (5 bases). V was shortened by 6 bases and J by 0 bases, with 5 bases between the two germline ends. The germline V gene encodes CDR1 MNHEY and CDR2 SVGAGI. CDR3 length: 13 amino acids. CDR3 DNA sequence: TGTGCCAGCAGGACAGCAACTAATGAAAAACTGTTTTTT. It translates to CASRTATNEKLFF.

CDR3 sequence: CASSFLGQSSTDTQYF. CDR3 DNA: TGTGCCAGCAGTTTTTTGGGACAGTCAAGCACAGATACGCAGTATTTT. The chain carries TRBV27 and TRBJ2-3; 7 bases line up with TRBD1. This CDR3 comprises 16 residues. Germline values: CDR1 MNHEY, CDR2 SMNVEV (reference sequence). The ends lost 3 bases at V and 0 bases at J; junction bases unmatched: 6.

The chain carries TRBV6-5 and TRBJ1-2; maybe TRBD1 (6 bases). The CDR3 runs 15 residues. Trimming removed 5 bases at V and 1 base at J, with 14 bases between. CDR1 MNHEY and CDR2 SVGAGI come from the germline V gene. The CDR3 protein is CASSTRTASNYGYTF. CDR3 nucleotide sequence: TGTGCCAGCAGTACACGGACAGCTAGTAACTATGGCTACACCTTC.

This sequence joins TRBV5-6 and TRBJ2-3; the match to TRBD1 covers 7 bases. The CDR3 covers 13 residues. Looked up from germline, CDR1 is SGHDT and CDR2 is YYEEEE. The V and J ends lost 0 bases and 7 bases, in that order; junction bases with no gene match: 2. The chain's CDR3 is CASSLARGNTQYF. CDR3 sequence (DNA): TGTGCCAGCAGCTTGGCCAGGGGGAATACGCAGTATTTT.

This clone was counted a single time. In DNA form, the CDR3 reads TGTGCCAGCAGCCAAGAGAAGACAGTTAACTATGGCTACACCTTC. Protein: CASSQEKTVNYGYTF. The gene calls are TRBV4-2 and TRBJ1-2, with a tentative D call TRBD1 (5 bases). V lost 0 bases and J 1 base, leaving 9 bases between the germline ends. The CDR3 is 15 amino acids. The V gene's germline CDR1 is LGHNA and CDR2 YNFKEQ.

The V call is TRBV11-3, the J call TRBJ2-7; a weak D match, TRBD1 (6 bases). With 1 base removed from V and 5 bases from J, the gap between germline ends came to 18 bases. Germline V gene lookup returns CDR1 SGHNT and CDR2 YENEEA. The CDR3 totals 16 residues. DNA for the CDR3: TGTGCCAGCAGCTTAGGAGTTTCGGACAGCACCAACGAGCAGTACTTC. Its protein product is CASSLGVSDSTNEQYF. Full variable domain (missing parts from reference TRBV11-3 and TRBJ2-7): EAGVVQSPRYKIIEKKQPVAFWCNPISGHNTLYWYLQNLGQGPELLIRYENEEAVDDSQLPKDRFSAERLKGVDSTLKIQPAELGDSAVYLCASSLGVSDSTNEQYFGPGTRLTVT.